This T cell receptor (beta chain) was sequenced for a study of early T cells in non-severe SARS-CoV-2 infection. Findings and limits, study-wide: Sequences matched to VDJdb favored anti-spike CD8 responses, while private and CD4 specificities were missed.

TCRdb re-analysed the 5' RACE reads in MiXCR, keeping a single row per CDR3 protein. The repertoire has 55,000 to 70,000 distinct CDR3 sequences, about 11% of them found once; the top ten carry around 6.4%. In regard to this clonotype: What it binds is unknown.

The receptor was derived from an adult who was a healthcare worker with PCR-confirmed SARS-CoV-2 infection or an uninfected control (not recorded which). Specimen: whole blood.

Written as DNA, the CDR3 is TGCAGTGCTGCGCCCCAGGGCCCTGACACTGAAGCTTTCTTT. Encoded protein: CSAAPQGPDTEAFF. The chain joins TRBV20-1 to TRBJ1-1, with a possible D match to TRBD1 (5 bases). Germline CDR1 is DFQATT and CDR2 is SNEGSKA (reference sequence). The CDR3 extends over 14 amino acids. The V gene lost 5 bases and the J gene lost 3 bases, with 16 bases spanning the gap.